Shown below are 12 T cell receptor beta chains from a single sample sequenced in a study of cytomegalovirus exposure and HLA in healthy donors. Primers for the PCR totalled 60 Vbeta and 13 Jbeta. Some clones are missing from TCRdb's copy, which holds only in-frame ones; the method was immunoSEQ multiplex PCR. The sample includes about 140,000 clones. The sequencing sample was made of PBMCs. The receptors come from a woman under 30 in good health and CMV-seronegative.

V usage is TRBV27 and J usage is TRBJ2-5, with a weak D call TRBD1 (6 bases). Germline V gives CDR1 MNHEY, CDR2 SMNVEV (reference sequence). The V end lost 2 bases, the J end lost 0 bases, and 10 bases lay between the germline ends. This CDR3 is built from 15 residues. The CDR3 loop is CASSLRGTYQETQYF. DNA for the CDR3: TGTGCCAGCAGTTTAAGGGGGACATACCAAGAGACCCAGTACTTC.

The chain recombines TRBV18 with TRBJ2-7, with 9 nucleotides matching TRBD2. CDR1 is KGHSH, CDR2 LQKENI, per germline. This CDR3 contains 16 residues. The ends lost 0 bases at V and 3 bases at J; junction bases unmatched: 6. In DNA, the CDR3 is TGTGCCAGCTCACCACCTGGAGCTAGCGGGATCTACGAGCAGTACTTC. This sequence encodes CASSPPGASGIYEQYF.

J is TRBJ2-1 and V is TRBV5-1, with 12 bases that match TRBD2. With 2 bases clipped from V and 5 bases from J, the junction kept 5 bases outside the gene matches. CDR3 size: 16 residues. CDR1 is SGHRS and CDR2 is YFSETQ in the germline V gene. The DNA for the CDR3 is TGCGCCAGCAGCTTCGGACTAGCGGGAAAGGACAATGAGCAGTTCTTC. Encoded protein: CASSFGLAGKDNEQFF.

The V gene is TRBV12-5, the J gene TRBJ2-7; maybe TRBD1 (6 bases). The V and J ends lost 2 bases and 6 bases respectively, with 11 bases between them. CDR3 size: 13 residues. Germline CDR1 reads LGHNT; CDR2 reads FRNRAP. Here the CDR3 DNA reads TGTGCTAGTGGTTTGCCGCAGGGGCCCGAGCAGTACGTC. This encodes CASGLPQGPEQYV.

The chain employs TRBV14 and TRBJ2-7; 7 bases align to TRBD2. The CDR3 extends over 14 amino acids. Unmatched junction bases numbered 2, after V lost 3 bases and J lost 0 bases. Germline V CDR1 and CDR2: SGHDN, FVKESK. The CDR3 sequence is CASSQSGNSYEQYF. As DNA, the CDR3 is TGTGCCAGCAGCCAGAGCGGGAACTCCTACGAGCAGTACTTC.

The rearrangement joins TRBV7-9 to TRBJ1-2; 7 bases agree with TRBD1. Germline lookup yields CDR1 SEHNR and CDR2 FQNEAQ (reference sequence). The CDR3 totals 15 residues. The junction had 10 bases not matched to a gene; V was cut back by 5 bases and J by 4 bases. The CDR3 sequence: CASSHVQGPSYGYTF. DNA of the CDR3: TGTGCCAGCAGCCATGTACAGGGGCCCAGCTATGGCTACACCTTC.

The chain is built from TRBV6-1 and TRBJ2-7; 7 bases align to TRBD2. This CDR3 comprises 15 residues. Per germline, CDR1 MNHNS and CDR2 SASEGT. The J segment lost 0 bases and the V segment lost 1 base, leaving 3 bases of the junction unmatched. CDR3 residues: CASSEDGGSSYEQYV. CDR3 DNA: TGTGCCAGCAGTGAAGATGGCGGGAGCTCCTACGAGCAGTACGTC.

J is TRBJ2-1 and V is TRBV7-6; 10 bases line up with TRBD2. V dropped 1 base and J dropped 5; count of bases not matched to a gene: 11. The CDR3 length is 18 residues. CDR1 is SGHVS and CDR2 is FNYEAQ in the germline V gene. This chain's CDR3 is CASSLVGPGTSADNEQFF. The CDR3, as DNA: TGTGCCAGCAGCTTAGTGGGGCCCGGGACTAGCGCCGACAATGAGCAGTTCTTC.

The chain joins TRBV19 to TRBJ2-1, with D perhaps matching TRBD2 (5 bases). The CDR3 runs to 14 residues. Germline V gives CDR1 LNHDA, CDR2 SQIVND (reference sequence). With 1 base removed from V and 3 bases from J, the gap between germline ends came to 7 bases. CDR3 sequence: CASSIARGYNEQFF. The CDR3 nucleotides are TGTGCCAGTAGTATAGCTCGGGGCTACAATGAGCAGTTCTTC.

As DNA, the CDR3 is TGTGCCAGCAGCCCAAACTCAGGGGAGAACGGGGAGCTGTTTTTT. Translating it yields CASSPNSGENGELFF. The V call is TRBV9, the J call TRBJ2-2; TRBD1 is a possible D gene (6 bases). In germline, CDR1 is SGDLS, CDR2 YYNGEE. V was pared by 4 bases and J by 7 bases, with 17 bases between. CDR3 length equals 15 residues. Combining the CDR3 with reference TRBV9 and TRBJ2-2 gives the whole variable domain DSGVTQTPKHLITATGQRVTLRCSPRSGDLSVYWYQQSLDQGLQFLIQYYNGEERAKGNILERFSAQQFPDLHSELNLSSLELGDSALYFCASSPNSGENGELFFGEGSRLTVL.

J is TRBJ2-1 and V is TRBV4-3, with 11 bases identical to TRBD1. The length of the CDR3 is 15 residues. The V and J ends lost 0 bases and 8 bases, in that order; junction bases with no gene match: 3. Per the germline V gene, CDR1 is LGHNA and CDR2 is YSLEER. Written as DNA, the CDR3 is TGCGCCAGCAGCCAAGAGGACAGGGGGCTCGATGAGCAGTTCTTC. This gives the protein CASSQEDRGLDEQFF.

The chain uses TRBV9 and TRBJ1-5; D might be TRBD1 (6 bases). Germline V gene sequence: CDR1 SGDLS, CDR2 YYNGEE. CDR3 length: 13 residues. V lost 3 bases and J lost 9, with 13 bases in between. The CDR3 DNA reads as TGTGCCAGCAGCGGGCAGGGGAGTTGGCCCCAGCATTTT. It specifies CASSGQGSWPQHF.